This TCR beta chain was obtained from a study of blood T cell repertoires in COVID-19. The wider study: Researchers got acute and convalescent COVID-19 samples from the United States, Italy and Spain. In each case, the material was cDNA or gDNA derived from T cells, B-cell-depleted T cells, or PBMCs.

Data came from immunoSEQ multiplex PCR; TCRdb stores just in-frame clones and leaves some out. Of roughly 170,000 clones listed, around 87% are singletons. CDR1 is SNHLY, CDR2 FYNNEI, per germline. Trimming at V came to 7 bases and at J to 11 bases, leaving 9 bases not matched to a gene. The CDR3 length is 13 residues. The V gene is TRBV2, the J gene TRBJ2-7; 12 bases fit TRBD2. The TCR was taken from a woman in her 70s with COVID-19, enrolled during active disease. The sequenced material came from peripheral blood. The CDR3 coding sequence is TGTGCCAGCATCAGGACTAGCGGGGCCACCGAGTACTTC. Protein: CASIRTSGATEYF. The full variable domain, its missing parts supplied by reference TRBV2 and TRBJ2-7, is EPEVTQTPSHQVTQMGQEVILRCVPISNHLYFYWYRQILGQKVEFLVSFYNNEISEKSEIFDDQFSVERPDGSNFTLKIRSTKLEDSAMYFCASIRTSGATEYFGPGTRLTVT.